The 14 T cell receptor beta chains listed next were all sequenced from one sample in a study of T cell repertoires in cytomegalovirus infection. Their antigens remain unidentified. Each CDR3 protein gets one entry after TCRdb re-called the reads with MiXCR. The sample carries approximately 500,000 distinct CDR3 sequences, roughly 34% recorded once. The material sequenced was cultured PBMCs, taken from culture after CMV antigen stimulation. The source is a human donor in good health (CMV status not recorded). Some clones in this sample may be carry-over from other donors' samples.

This chain uses TRBV2 with TRBJ1-5; D is undetermined. The CDR3 has 14 amino acids. Per germline, CDR1 SNHLY and CDR2 FYNNEI. The germline V and J ends were trimmed by 2 bases and 6 bases, with 11 bases remaining between them. CDR3 DNA: TGTGCCAGCAGTGAAAGGCCAGGCGGTCAGCCCCAGCATTTT. Translation gives CASSERPGGQPQHF.

This sequence joins TRBV11-1 and TRBJ1-3; D gene uncertain. There are 15 residues in the CDR3. Trimming stripped 3 bases from V and 2 bases from J, with 11 bases between. Germline V gene sequence: CDR1 SGHAT, CDR2 FQDESV (reference sequence). The CDR3 sequence is CASSFGERPGNTIYF. DNA of the CDR3: TGTGCCAGCAGCTTCGGTGAGCGCCCTGGAAACACCATATATTTT.

This clonotype appeared a few times. V gene TRBV6-2 or TRBV6-3 combines with J gene TRBJ2-1, with D possibly TRBD2 on 6 matching bases. Between the trimmed V and J ends, which lost 3 bases and 6 bases, there was a span of 21 bases. In germline, CDR1 is MNHEY, CDR2 SVGEGT. The CDR3 covers 17 residues. The CDR3 sequence is CASSYSLGEVKTNEQFF. As DNA, the CDR3 is TGTGCCAGCAGTTATAGTCTGGGGGAGGTGAAGACCAATGAGCAGTTCTTC.

The table lists this clonotype with a few counts. V usage is TRBV7-2 and J usage is TRBJ1-5; D gene unclear. Germline values: CDR1 SGHTA, CDR2 FQGNSA. V was shortened by 5 bases and J by 1 base, with 6 bases between the two germline ends. The length of the CDR3 is 13 residues. CDR3 DNA: TGTGCCAGCAGCCCAGAGAGCAATCAGCCCCAGCATTTT. Its translation is CASSPESNQPQHF. The variable domain in full, with the rest retrieved from reference TRBV7-2 and TRBJ1-5, is GAGVSQSPSNKVTEKGKDVELRCDPISGHTALYWYRQSLGQGLEFLIYFQGNSAPDKSGLPSDRFSAERTGGSVSTLTIQRTQQEDSAVYLCASSPESNQPQHFGDGTRLSIL.

The chain recombines TRBV7-3 with TRBJ2-3; D possibly corresponds to TRBD1 (6 bases). CDR1 is SGHTA and CDR2 is FQGTGA in the germline V gene. Deletions cut 3 bases from V and 4 bases from J, with 11 bases between. CDR3 length: 14 amino acids. Here the CDR3 reads CASSFTGRSDTQYF. CDR3 in DNA: TGTGCCAGCAGCTTCACAGGGCGCTCAGATACGCAGTATTTT.

This clonotype has only a few counts. The chain links TRBV7-9 to TRBJ1-5, with 8 bases fitting TRBD1. With V trimmed by 10 bases and J by 5 bases, 13 bases remained unmatched. The CDR3 has 15 amino acids. Germline V gene data show CDR1 as SEHNR and CDR2 as FQNEAQ (reference sequence). The CDR3 DNA follows: TGTGCCACCGAAAAAGGACAGGGAGGAGATCAGCCCCAGCATTTT. Translating it yields CATEKGQGGDQPQHF.

The chain carries TRBV19 and TRBJ1-1, with 9 nucleotides matching TRBD1. CDR1 is LNHDA and CDR2 is SQIVND in the germline V gene (reference sequence). The CDR3 spans 14 residues. V lost 8 bases, J lost 4 bases, and 8 bases stayed unmatched. CDR3 coding DNA: TGTGCCAGTCTGGGGACAGGGATTAGCACTGAAGCTTTCTTT. It specifies CASLGTGISTEAFF.

This rearrangement joins TRBV12-3 or TRBV12-4 to TRBJ1-4; D might be TRBD1 (5 bases). The CDR3 has 14 residues. V gave up 7 bases and J gave up 7 bases, with 16 bases separating them. The CDR3 region is CASKPLGGGEKLFF. In nucleotides, the CDR3 is TGTGCCAGCAAGCCTCTCGGGGGAGGTGAAAAACTGTTTTTT.

This clonotype turned up a few times. This rearrangement joins TRBV10-3 to TRBJ2-3, with 8 bases matching TRBD2. V was clipped by 4 bases and J by 2 bases; unmatched bases: 11. Germline CDR1 reads ENHRY; CDR2 reads SYGVKD. The CDR3 is made up of 17 amino acids. CDR3 coding DNA: TGTGCCATCAGTGTCATTCGGCTAGCGGGTTACACAGATACGCAGTATTTT. Protein sequence: CAISVIRLAGYTDTQYF.

This clonotype was seen at least ten times. CDR3 region: CASSLGAGGGQETQYF. CDR3 nucleotides: TGTGCCAGCAGCTTAGGGGCGGGAGGAGGTCAAGAGACCCAGTACTTC. This sequence joins TRBV7-6 and TRBJ2-5; TRBD2 agrees at 8 bases. The germline CDR1 and CDR2 sequences are SGHVS and FNYEAQ. V lost 1 base and J lost 2; bases outside the gene matches: 6. CDR3 length equals 16 residues.

In this sample, this clonotype turned up a few times. The rearrangement uses TRBV7-2 and TRBJ2-1, with D perhaps TRBD1 (7 bases). The CDR3 is 15 amino acids. Germline CDR1 is SGHTA and CDR2 is FQGNSA. The ends were cut back, 5 bases at V and 6 bases at J, with 17 bases in the middle. Here the CDR3 DNA reads TGTGCCAGCAGCGTACAGGGGACCGGGGGCAATGAGCAGTTCTTC. Translating it yields CASSVQGTGGNEQFF.

This clonotype was observed a few times. The rearrangement links TRBV12-3 or TRBV12-4 to TRBJ2-6; D not certain. The CDR3 covers 14 residues. V lost 6 bases to trimming and J lost 0 bases, with 6 bases between them. In nucleotides, the CDR3 is TGTGCCAGCAGCCACCCCTCTGGGGCCAACGTCCTGACTTTC. It yields the protein CASSHPSGANVLTF.

This clonotype has at least ten counts. The chain recombines TRBV11-2 with TRBJ1-6; D is perhaps TRBD1 (5 bases). Germline CDR1 reads SGHAT; CDR2 reads FQNNGV. This CDR3 contains 15 residues. Trimming removed 3 bases from V and 4 bases from J, with 10 bases in between. CDR3 nucleotide sequence: TGTGCCAGCAGCTTTGACAGCGAATATAATTCACCCCTCCACTTT. This sequence encodes CASSFDSEYNSPLHF. Full variable domain (missing parts from reference TRBV11-2 and TRBJ1-6): EAGVAQSPRYKIIEKRQSVAFWCNPISGHATLYWYQQILGQGPKLLIQFQNNGVVDDSQLPKDRFSAERLKGVDSTLKIQPAKLEDSAVYLCASSFDSEYNSPLHFGNGTRLTVT.

The chain is built from TRBV28 and TRBJ2-5; 9 bases agree with TRBD2. V lost 1 base and J lost 3; bases outside the gene matches: 6. The CDR3 consists of 16 residues. Germline V gene sequence: CDR1 MDHEN, CDR2 SYDVKM. The CDR3 region has the DNA TGTGCCAGCAGTTTATTGGGGGCGGGAGGGGAAGAGACCCAGTACTTC. Amino acid sequence: CASSLLGAGGEETQYF.